This T cell receptor beta chain was captured by sequencing in a study of cytomegalovirus exposure and HLA in healthy donors. Study-level background: Of a few hundred genotyped donors, about 80% clustered with self-reported Caucasian donors.

A word on this clone: Its cognate antigen is unknown.

Healthy donors of bone marrow made up the group. Researchers ran the PCR with 60 Vbeta and 13 Jbeta primers. The table came from immunoSEQ multiplex PCR; TCRdb's copy has only in-frame clones and leaves some out. The sample includes about 160,000 clones, about 72% seen only once; the top ten take 2.2%. The study, taken as a whole, reports: A missense DCLRE1C variant was associated with V- and J-gene trimming of TCR beta chains in a later analysis, and an independent cohort replicated the association.

The CDR3 totals 15 residues. Per the germline V gene, CDR1 is SGHTA and CDR2 is FQGNSA. V was cut by 3 bases and J by 8 bases, with 17 bases left in between. Sequencing was carried out using PBMCs. This TCR derives from a man aged 50-59 years in good health and CMV-seropositive. The chain has TRBV7-2 and TRBJ2-1; a weak D match, TRBD2 (5 bases). In DNA form, the CDR3 reads TGTGCCAGCAGCTTCACTAGGAACCTTACCCATGAGCAGTTCTTC. Translation: CASSFTRNLTHEQFF.